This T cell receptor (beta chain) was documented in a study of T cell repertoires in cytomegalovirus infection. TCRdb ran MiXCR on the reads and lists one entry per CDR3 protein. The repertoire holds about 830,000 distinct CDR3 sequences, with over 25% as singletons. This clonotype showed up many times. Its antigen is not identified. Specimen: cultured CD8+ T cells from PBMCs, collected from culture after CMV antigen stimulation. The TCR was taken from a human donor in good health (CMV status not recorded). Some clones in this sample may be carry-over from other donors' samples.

CDR3 amino acids: CASSLARTGEGYTF. CDR3 in DNA: TGTGCCAGCAGCTTAGCAAGGACAGGGGAAGGCTACACCTTC. The chain recombines TRBV7-2 with TRBJ1-2; TRBD1 aligns across 9 bases. Germline CDR1 and CDR2: SGHTA and FQGNSA. V lost 0 bases to trimming and J lost 8 bases; unmatched junction nucleotides: 4. This CDR3 has 14 amino acids.